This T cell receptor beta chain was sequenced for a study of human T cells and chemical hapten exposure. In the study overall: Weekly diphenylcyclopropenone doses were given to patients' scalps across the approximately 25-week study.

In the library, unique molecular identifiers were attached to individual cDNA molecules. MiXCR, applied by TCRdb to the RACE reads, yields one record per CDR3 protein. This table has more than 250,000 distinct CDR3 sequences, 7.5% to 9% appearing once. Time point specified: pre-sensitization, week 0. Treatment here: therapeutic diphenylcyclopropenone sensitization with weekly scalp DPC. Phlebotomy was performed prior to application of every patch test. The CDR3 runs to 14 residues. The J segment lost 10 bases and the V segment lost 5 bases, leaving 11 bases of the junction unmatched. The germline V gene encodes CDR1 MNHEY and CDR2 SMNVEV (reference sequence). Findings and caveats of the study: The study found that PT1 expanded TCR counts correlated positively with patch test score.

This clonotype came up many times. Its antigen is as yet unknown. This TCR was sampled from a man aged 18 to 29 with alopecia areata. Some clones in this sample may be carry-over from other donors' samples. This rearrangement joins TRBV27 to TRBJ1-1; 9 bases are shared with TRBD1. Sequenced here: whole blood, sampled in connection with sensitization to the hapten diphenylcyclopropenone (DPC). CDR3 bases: TGTGCCAGCAGTCCTTGGACAGGGGCGTCCGTAGCTTTCTTT. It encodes CASSPWTGASVAFF.